This TCR beta chain originates from a study of tumor and adjacent non-tumor tissue in lung cancer. Study-wide context: Histology: 12 adenocarcinoma, a couple of squamous cell carcinoma, 1 small cell lung cancer. The patients, roughly 10 men and 5 women, were roughly 30 to 85 with stage I to III disease. Whole-study results and caveats: Tumor tissue had significantly higher TCR diversity than normal lung.

The template was RNA from unsorted bulk tissue. More than 3 cm separated this lung sample from the edge of the tumor. To note about this clonotype: Antigen unknown. Mismatch with germline at one junction end may stem from a read error.

A modified ARM-PCR protocol with three rounds of nested PCR amplified TCRbeta. TCRdb re-analysed the multiplex PCR reads in MiXCR, keeping a single row per CDR3 protein. The repertoire consists of 60,000 to 80,000 distinct CDR3 sequences, with about two thirds occurring once and the leading ten covering about 30%. Germline loops: CDR1 SGHVS, CDR2 FQNEAQ. This CDR3 contains 14 residues. This receptor was identified in a woman aged 45-65 years with non-small cell lung cancer. The sample consisted of distant non-tumor lung tissue. The V and J genes are TRBV7-8 and TRBJ2-7, with TRBD1 identical over 9 bases. The CDR3: CASSTRDRAYKQYF. The CDR3 DNA sequence: TGTGCCAGCAGCACCCGGGACAGGGCCTACAAGCAGTACTTC.